This TCR beta chain was captured in a study of cytomegalovirus exposure and HLA in healthy donors. This clone appeared once. The study ran its PCR with 60 Vbeta and 13 Jbeta primers. The table came from immunoSEQ multiplex PCR; TCRdb's copy has only in-frame clones and leaves some out. The table records around 200,000 clones, under 85% of them present only once. This receptor was obtained from a man aged 50 or older in good health and CMV-seronegative. Sequencing was carried out using PBMCs.

CDR3 loop: CASSPQGFTEAFF. The CDR3, as DNA: TGTGCCAGCAGCCCACAGGGATTCACTGAAGCTTTCTTT. This rearrangement joins TRBV7-9 to TRBJ1-1, with D perhaps TRBD1 (6 bases). Germline assignment: CDR1 SEHNR and CDR2 FQNEAQ (reference sequence). V dropped 5 bases and J dropped 4 bases, with 11 bases sitting between them. This CDR3 region has 13 residues.